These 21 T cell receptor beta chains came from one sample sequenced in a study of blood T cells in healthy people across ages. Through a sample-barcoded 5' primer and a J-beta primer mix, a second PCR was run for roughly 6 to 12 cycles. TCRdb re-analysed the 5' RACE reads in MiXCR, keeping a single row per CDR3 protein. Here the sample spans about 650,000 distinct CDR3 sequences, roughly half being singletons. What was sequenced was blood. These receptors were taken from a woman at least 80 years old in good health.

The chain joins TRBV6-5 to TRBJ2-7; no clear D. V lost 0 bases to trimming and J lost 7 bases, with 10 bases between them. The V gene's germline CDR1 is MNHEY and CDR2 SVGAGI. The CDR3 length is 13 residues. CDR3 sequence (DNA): TGTGCCAGCAGTTACTCCCTTTTTGGAGAGCAGTACTTC. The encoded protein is CASSYSLFGEQYF.

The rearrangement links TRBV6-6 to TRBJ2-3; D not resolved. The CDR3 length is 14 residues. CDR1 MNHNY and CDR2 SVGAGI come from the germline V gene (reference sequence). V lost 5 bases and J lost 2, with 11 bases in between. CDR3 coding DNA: TGTGCCAGCAGTAACCGGCGACCCACAGATACGCAGTATTTT. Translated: CASSNRRPTDTQYF.

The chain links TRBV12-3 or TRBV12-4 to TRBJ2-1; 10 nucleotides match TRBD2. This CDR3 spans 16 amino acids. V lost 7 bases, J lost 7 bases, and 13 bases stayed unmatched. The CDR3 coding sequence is TGTGCCAGCAACTCACCCGGGACTAGCGAGAGAAATGAGCAGTTCTTC. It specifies CASNSPGTSERNEQFF.

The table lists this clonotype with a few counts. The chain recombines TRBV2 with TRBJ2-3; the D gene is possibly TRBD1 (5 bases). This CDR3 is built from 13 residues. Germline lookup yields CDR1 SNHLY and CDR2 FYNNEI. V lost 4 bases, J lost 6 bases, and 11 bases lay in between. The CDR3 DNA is TGTGCCAGCAGTGTGTTCTCAGGGGATACGCAGTATTTT. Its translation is CASSVFSGDTQYF.

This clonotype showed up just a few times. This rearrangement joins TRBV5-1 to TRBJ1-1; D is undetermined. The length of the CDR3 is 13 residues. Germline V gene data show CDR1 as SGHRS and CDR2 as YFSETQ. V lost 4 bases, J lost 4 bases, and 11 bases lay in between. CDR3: CASSLEGTTEAFF. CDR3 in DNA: TGCGCCAGCAGCCTGGAGGGTACCACTGAAGCTTTCTTT.

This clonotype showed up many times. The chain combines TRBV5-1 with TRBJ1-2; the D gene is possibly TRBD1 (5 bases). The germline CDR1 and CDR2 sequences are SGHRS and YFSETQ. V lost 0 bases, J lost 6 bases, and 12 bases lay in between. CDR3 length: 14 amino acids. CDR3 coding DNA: TGCGCCAGCAGCTTGGAGGGACGAGGAGATGGCTACACCTTC. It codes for CASSLEGRGDGYTF.

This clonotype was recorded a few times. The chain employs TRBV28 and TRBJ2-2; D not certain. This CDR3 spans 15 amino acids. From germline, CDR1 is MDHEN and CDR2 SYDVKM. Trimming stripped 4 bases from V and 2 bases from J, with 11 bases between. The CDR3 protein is CASSSGALNTGELFF. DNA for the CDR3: TGTGCCAGCAGTTCTGGCGCGCTTAACACCGGGGAGCTGTTTTTT.

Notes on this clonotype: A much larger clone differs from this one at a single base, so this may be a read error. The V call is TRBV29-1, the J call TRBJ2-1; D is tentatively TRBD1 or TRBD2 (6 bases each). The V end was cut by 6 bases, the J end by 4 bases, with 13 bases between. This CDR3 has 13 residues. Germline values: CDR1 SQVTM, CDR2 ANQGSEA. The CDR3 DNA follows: TGCAGCGTCCCCATAGGGGGGTACAATGAGCAGTTCTTC. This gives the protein CSVPIGGYNEQFF.

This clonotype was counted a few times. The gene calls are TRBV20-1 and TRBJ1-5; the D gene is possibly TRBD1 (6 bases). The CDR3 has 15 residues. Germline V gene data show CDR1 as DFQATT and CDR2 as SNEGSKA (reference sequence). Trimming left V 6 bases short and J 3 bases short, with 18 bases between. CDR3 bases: TGCAGTGCCCGAGGGGGGACGCTAGACAATCAGCCCCAGCATTTT. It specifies CSARGGTLDNQPQHF.

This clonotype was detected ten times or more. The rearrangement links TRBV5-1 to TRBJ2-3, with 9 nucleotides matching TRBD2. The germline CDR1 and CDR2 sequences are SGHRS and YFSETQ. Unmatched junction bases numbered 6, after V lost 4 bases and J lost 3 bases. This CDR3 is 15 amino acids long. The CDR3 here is CASSDSGRVTDTQYF. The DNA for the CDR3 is TGCGCCAGCAGCGATAGCGGGAGAGTGACAGATACGCAGTATTTT.

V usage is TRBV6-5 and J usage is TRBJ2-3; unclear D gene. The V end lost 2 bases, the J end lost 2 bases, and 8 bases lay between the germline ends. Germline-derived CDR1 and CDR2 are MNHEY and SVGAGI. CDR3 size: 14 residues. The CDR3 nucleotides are TGTGCCAGCAGTTACGAGTCATACACAGATACGCAGTATTTT. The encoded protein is CASSYESYTDTQYF.

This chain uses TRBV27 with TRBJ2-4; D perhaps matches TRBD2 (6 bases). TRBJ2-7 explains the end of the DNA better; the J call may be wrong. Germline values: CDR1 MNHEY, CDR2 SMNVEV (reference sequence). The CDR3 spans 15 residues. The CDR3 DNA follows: TGTGCCAGCAGTTTGAGTAGCGGACCCTCCTACGAGCAGTACTTC. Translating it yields CASSLSSGPSYEQYF.

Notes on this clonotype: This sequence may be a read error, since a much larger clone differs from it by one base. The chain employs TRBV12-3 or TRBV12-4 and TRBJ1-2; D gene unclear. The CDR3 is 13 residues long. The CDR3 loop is CASSLQQNYDYTF. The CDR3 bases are TGTGCCAGCAGTTTGCAACAGAACTATGACTACACCTTC.

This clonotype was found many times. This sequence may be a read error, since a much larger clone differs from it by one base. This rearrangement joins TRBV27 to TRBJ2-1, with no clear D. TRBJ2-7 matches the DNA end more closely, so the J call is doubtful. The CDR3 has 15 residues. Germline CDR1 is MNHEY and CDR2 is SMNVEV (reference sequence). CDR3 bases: TGTGCCAGCAGTTTATCGGTCAGCTCCTACAATGAGCAGTACTTC. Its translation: CASSLSVSSYNEQYF.

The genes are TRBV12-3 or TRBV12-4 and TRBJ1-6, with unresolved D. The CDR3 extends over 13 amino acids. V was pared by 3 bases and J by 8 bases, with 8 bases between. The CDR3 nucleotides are TGTGCCAGCAGTTTCAATGGGGATTCACCCCTCCACTTT. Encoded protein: CASSFNGDSPLHF.

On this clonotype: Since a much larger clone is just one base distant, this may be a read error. The CDR3 loop is CASRAHREYNEQFF. CDR3 nucleotides: TGTGCCAGCAGAGCCCACCGGGAGTACAATGAGCAGTTCTTC. This chain links TRBV28 with TRBJ2-1; D perhaps matches TRBD2 (6 bases). The germline V gene encodes CDR1 MDHEN and CDR2 SYDVKM. Trimming pared 6 bases from V and 4 bases from J, leaving 13 bases between. The CDR3 is 14 residues long.

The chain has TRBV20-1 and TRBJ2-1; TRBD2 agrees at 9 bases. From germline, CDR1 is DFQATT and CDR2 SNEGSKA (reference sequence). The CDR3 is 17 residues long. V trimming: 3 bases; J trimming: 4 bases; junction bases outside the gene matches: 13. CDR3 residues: CSARVSSGTARYNEQFF. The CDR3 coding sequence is TGCAGTGCTAGGGTTTCTAGCGGGACAGCTAGATACAATGAGCAGTTCTTC.

DNA for the CDR3: TGTGCCAGCAGTTACGAGGCGGGACTAGGAGGAGAGACCCAGTACTTC. This gives the protein CASSYEAGLGGETQYF. This chain uses TRBV6-6 with TRBJ2-5; 8 nucleotides align to TRBD2. This CDR3 has 16 amino acids. V lost 2 bases to trimming and J lost 4 bases; unmatched junction nucleotides: 9. Germline CDR1 is MNHNY and CDR2 is SVGAGI (reference sequence).

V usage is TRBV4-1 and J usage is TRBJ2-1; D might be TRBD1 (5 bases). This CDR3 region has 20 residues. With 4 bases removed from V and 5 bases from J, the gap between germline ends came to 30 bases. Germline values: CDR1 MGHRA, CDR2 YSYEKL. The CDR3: CASSLLLARQPKTLNNEQFF. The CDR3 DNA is TGCGCCAGCAGCCTCCTTCTGGCGAGACAGCCGAAAACACTGAACAATGAGCAGTTCTTC.

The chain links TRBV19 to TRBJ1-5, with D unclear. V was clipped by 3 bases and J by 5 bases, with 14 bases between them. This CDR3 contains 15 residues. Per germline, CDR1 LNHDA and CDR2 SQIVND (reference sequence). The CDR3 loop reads CASSMEGHGDQPQHF. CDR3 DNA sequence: TGTGCCAGTAGTATGGAGGGTCATGGGGATCAGCCCCAGCATTTT.

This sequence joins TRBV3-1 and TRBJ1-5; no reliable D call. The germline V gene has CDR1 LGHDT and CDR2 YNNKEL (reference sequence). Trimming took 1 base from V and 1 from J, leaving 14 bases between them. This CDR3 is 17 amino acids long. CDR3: CASSQATGRSSNQPQHF. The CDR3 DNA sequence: TGTGCCAGCAGCCAAGCAACCGGGAGGAGCAGCAATCAGCCCCAGCATTTT.